The present entry profiles one T cell receptor beta chain with its context. Unmatched junction bases numbered 10, after V lost 5 bases and J lost 8 bases. This CDR3 region has 14 residues. This entry comes from a study of blood T cells in healthy people across ages. A second PCR of about 7 to 11 cycles used a sample-barcoded 5' primer and a J-beta primer mix. From the 5' RACE reads, TCRdb called clonotypes with MiXCR, one entry per CDR3 protein. Of about 1.4 million distinct CDR3 sequences listed, roughly 60% are singletons. The sample taken for sequencing was blood. The J gene is TRBJ1-2, the V gene TRBV12-3 or TRBV12-4; 8 nucleotides match TRBD1. This sequence was found in a man between 18 and 29 years old in good health. DNA of the CDR3: TGTGCCAGCAGTCCCGGACAGGGTGGTCGCGGCTACACCTTC. Translated: CASSPGQGGRGYTF.